This T cell receptor beta chain was sequenced during a study of cytomegalovirus exposure and HLA in healthy donors. Regarding this clone: Its antigen is not known. The same CDR3 can be traced to other DNA sequences in this sample.

Method: immunoSEQ multiplex PCR; TCRdb's copy keeps in-frame clones and lacks some. The top ten hold 4% to 4.5% of the sample, which has around 150,000 clones, approximately 89% seen once. General study points: For cytomegalovirus status, the classifier reportedly gave diagnoses with high specificity and sensitivity.

The donors were members of the roughly 120-subject validation cohort (separate from the roughly 700-subject first cohort). The V end was cut by 3 bases, the J end by 4 bases, with 3 bases between. Germline loops: CDR1 LNHDA, CDR2 SQIVND (reference sequence). The CDR3 has 11 amino acids. The TCR comes from a man between 18 and 35 years old in good health and CMV-seropositive. The V and J genes are TRBV19 and TRBJ2-5; no clear D gene. Material: PBMCs. The CDR3 DNA reads as TGTGCCAGTAGTATCAGAGAGACCCAGTACTTC. Translation gives CASSIRETQYF.